This is a list of T cell receptor beta chains from one sample in a study of beta chain features in type 1 diabetes. Generated by immunoSEQ multiplex PCR, the TCRdb table keeps only in-frame clones and is missing some. The sample lists about 470,000 clones; approximately 31% were seen once. Material for sequencing was naive CD4+ T cells from blood. These receptors were obtained from a man between 18 and 29 years old in good health. The CDR3 runs from the conserved cysteine through the conserved F or W. A D gene is named only where the DNA matches it firmly. Clone size is not always given. Where it is, it says once, few, many or a class for expanded clones.

d_gene,j_gene,abundance,v_gene,CDR3nt,CDR3aa
NA,TRBJ1-4,NA,TRBV7-2,TGTGCCAGCAGCTCACCCCCCATCCTGGAAAAACTGTTTTTT,CASSSPPILEKLFF
NA,TRBJ1-1,few,TRBV30,TGTGCCTGGAGTTTTAGGGTGAACACTGAAGCTTTCTTT,CAWSFRVNTEAFF
TRBD2,TRBJ2-3,few,TRBV30,TGTGCCTGGAGTGTACGATTTAGCGGGAGTGGAGATACGCAGTATTTT,CAWSVRFSGSGDTQYF
TRBD2,TRBJ2-5,NA,TRBV7-9,TGTGCCAGCACCGCTAGAACGGGAGGGCCGGAGACCCAGTACTTC,CASTARTGGPETQYF
TRBD2,TRBJ2-1,few,TRBV6-6,TGTGCCAGCAGTTTCCGACTAGCGGGAGGCAATGAGCAGTTCTTC,CASSFRLAGGNEQFF
NA,TRBJ2-6,few,TRBV7-8,TGTGCCAGCAGCTTAGCTCCACAGGCCTCTGGGGCCAACGTCCTGACTTTC,CASSLAPQASGANVLTF
TRBD1,TRBJ2-3,few,TRBV6-6,TGTGCCAGCAGTTACAGGGGGCCCACAGATACGCAGTATTTT,CASSYRGPTDTQYF
NA,TRBJ2-4,many,TRBV29-1,TGCAGCGTTGAGGCGGGGTCGGCCAAAAACATTCAGTACTTC,CSVEAGSAKNIQYF
NA,TRBJ1-1,few,TRBV9,TGTGCCAGCAGCGTAGCGGGGTATACTGAAGCTTTCTTT,CASSVAGYTEAFF
TRBD2,TRBJ2-5,NA,TRBV25-1,TGTGCCAGCAGTGAATGGGAGGGTTATCGGGAGACCCAGTACTTC,CASSEWEGYRETQYF
NA,TRBJ2-2,NA,TRBV7-9,TGTGCCAGCAGCTTGGCGGTAGCGGAGAACACCGGGGAGCTGTTTTTT,CASSLAVAENTGELFF
NA,TRBJ2-1,few,TRBV9,TGTGCCAGCAGCGTAGGTCCGGGAACACCGGGGGATGAGCAGTTCTTC,CASSVGPGTPGDEQFF
NA,TRBJ2-7,few,TRBV30,TGTGCCTGGAGCCTCGGGGTAGCTCTTGAGCAGTACTTC,CAWSLGVALEQYF
TRBD2,TRBJ2-7,NA,TRBV7-2,TGTGCCAGCAGCACTCAATTCAGGGTAGCGGGAGAGGAGTTCGAGCAGTACTTC,CASSTQFRVAGEEFEQYF
TRBD1,TRBJ1-1,few,TRBV28,TGTGCCAGTCGGACAGGGGCGGCCACTGAAGCTTTCTTT,CASRTGAATEAFF
TRBD2,TRBJ2-1,NA,TRBV9,TGTGCCAGCAGCGTAGACCTAGCGGGGAAATACAATGAGCAGTTCTTC,CASSVDLAGKYNEQFF
TRBD2,TRBJ2-7,NA,TRBV7-2,TGTGCCAGCTCCGCAAAGCGGGGGTTCCCCTACGAGCAGTACTTC,CASSAKRGFPYEQYF
NA,TRBJ1-5,few,TRBV2,TGTGCCAGCAGTGAACGGGCAGACCATCAGCCCCAGCATTTT,CASSERADHQPQHF
NA,TRBJ2-6,few,TRBV9,TGTGCCAGCAGCCCCGGTGGAAGGTCTGGGGCCAACGTCCTGACTTTC,CASSPGGRSGANVLTF
TRBD2,TRBJ2-7,NA,TRBV4-1,TGCGCCAGCAGCCACACTCCGGGACTAGCGGGAGAGGAGCAGTACTTC,CASSHTPGLAGEEQYF
NA,TRBJ2-1,few,TRBV29-1,TGCAGCGTTCTCACCGGGAGTAAAGATGAGCAGTTCTTC,CSVLTGSKDEQFF
NA,TRBJ2-3,NA,TRBV15,TGTGCCACCAGCCGTGGCGGGAGCACAGATACGCAGTATTTT,CATSRGGSTDTQYF
NA,TRBJ2-5,few,TRBV2,TGTGCCAGCACTTTAGGGGAGACCCAGTACTTC,CASTLGETQYF
NA,TRBJ2-3,NA,TRBV6-4,TGTGCCAGCAGTGACTCGATGGCAGATACGCAGTATTTT,CASSDSMADTQYF
TRBD1,TRBJ2-4,NA,TRBV7-3,TGTGCCAGCAGCTCGACAGGGGCGTCGGACATTCAGTACTTC,CASSSTGASDIQYF
TRBD2,TRBJ2-2,NA,TRBV28,TGTGCCAGCAGCGGTTTCTCGGGACTAGCGGGAGTAAACACCGGGGAGCTGTTTTTT,CASSGFSGLAGVNTGELFF
NA,TRBJ2-3,NA,TRBV5-1,TGCGCCAGCAGCCCCGGGGCGGGGCCTTCTTGGACGCAGTATTTT,CASSPGAGPSWTQYF
TRBD2,TRBJ2-1,NA,TRBV5-1,TGCGCCAGCAGCTTCGCGGGAGTCAGGTCCTTAGAGCAGTTCTTC,CASSFAGVRSLEQFF
NA,TRBJ2-5,NA,TRBV5-4,TGTGCCAGCAGCCAGAACCTCCAAGAGACCCAGTACTTC,CASSQNLQETQYF
TRBD2,TRBJ2-2,NA,TRBV2,TGTGCCAGCAGTGACTCAGCGGGAGGCGGGGAGCTGTTTTTT,CASSDSAGGGELFF
TRBD2,TRBJ2-3,NA,TRBV29-1,TGCAGCGTTGCGACTAGCGGGAGTATGAACACGCAGTATTTT,CSVATSGSMNTQYF
NA,TRBJ2-1,NA,TRBV2,TGTGCCAGCAGTACTGTCTATTTACGATTCTTC,CASSTVYLRFF
TRBD1,TRBJ1-4,NA,TRBV5-6,TGTGCCAGCAGCTGGACAGGGGGCTATAATGAAAAACTGTTTTTT,CASSWTGGYNEKLFF
NA,TRBJ2-3,NA,TRBV19,TGTGCCAGTGGCCTTGGGGATACGCAGTATTTT,CASGLGDTQYF
NA,TRBJ2-3,NA,TRBV2,TGTGCCAGCAGTGAAGTCAGACCTAGCACAGATACGCAGTATTTT,CASSEVRPSTDTQYF
TRBD1,TRBJ1-5,few,TRBV2,TGTGCCAGCAGAAGGGACAGGGGCGGTACTCAGCCCCAGCATTTT,CASRRDRGGTQPQHF
TRBD1,TRBJ1-1,NA,TRBV7-9,TGTGCCAGCAGCTTATCCCTCGGGACAGGGAGGACCACTGAAGCTTTCTTT,CASSLSLGTGRTTEAFF
NA,TRBJ2-2,few,TRBV20-1,TGCAGTGCTAGAGGCGGGGAGCTGTTTTTT,CSARGGELFF
NA,TRBJ2-1,NA,TRBV19,TGTGCCAGTAGTGCGAGGAATGAGCAGTTCTTC,CASSARNEQFF
TRBD2,TRBJ2-3,few,TRBV11-2,TGTGCCAGCAGCTCCATCAGGGGCGGGAGGGCAACAGATACGCAGTATTTT,CASSSIRGGRATDTQYF
NA,TRBJ1-2,NA,TRBV4-3,TGCGCCAGCAGCCAAGATTTAGGGGTTAACTATGGCTACACCTTC,CASSQDLGVNYGYTF
NA,TRBJ2-5,few,TRBV30,TGTGCCTGGAGTATAGAGACCCAGTACTTC,CAWSIETQYF
TRBD2,TRBJ2-7,few,TRBV5-4,TGTGCCAGCAGACCGACCGGGACTAGTCCCTACGAGCAGTACTTC,CASRPTGTSPYEQYF
NA,TRBJ2-4,few,TRBV28,TGTGCCAGCAGGGATTCGATGGACATTCAGTACTTC,CASRDSMDIQYF
NA,TRBJ2-1,few,TRBV28,TGTGCCAGCAGTTCCCGTTATGAGCAGTTCTTC,CASSSRYEQFF
TRBD1,TRBJ1-2,NA,TRBV30,TGTGCCTGTCGGACAGGGGAAAATGGCTACACCTTC,CACRTGENGYTF
NA,TRBJ2-3,NA,TRBV6-6,TGTGCCAGCAGTTACGGCCCGCTCGTCACAGATACGCAGTATTTT,CASSYGPLVTDTQYF
NA,TRBJ1-2,NA,TRBV19,TGTGCCAGTAGTGTGGGCAGGGGAGAGCATGGCTACACCTTC,CASSVGRGEHGYTF
NA,TRBJ2-3,NA,TRBV29-1,TGCAGCGTTGAGACCACAGATACGCAGTATTTT,CSVETTDTQYF
NA,TRBJ1-2,NA,TRBV6-1,TGTGCCAGCAGTGAAGATATCGTGGGCTACACCTTC,CASSEDIVGYTF
TRBD1,TRBJ2-7,few,TRBV2,TGTGCCAGCCGAGACAGGGCGGACGAGCAGTACTTC,CASRDRADEQYF
TRBD2,TRBJ2-1,few,TRBV29-1,TGCAGCGTGGATGCGGGACTAGTATCCAATGAGCAGTTCTTC,CSVDAGLVSNEQFF
NA,TRBJ2-7,NA,TRBV27,TGTGCCAGCAGCCGCGCCTACGAGCAGTACTTC,CASSRAYEQYF
NA,TRBJ2-2,NA,TRBV25-1,TGTGCCAGCAGTGATTCTAGCGTCGCGAACACCGGGGAGCTGTTTTTT,CASSDSSVANTGELFF
NA,TRBJ1-3,few,TRBV6-6,TGTGCCAGCAGACTCCCCGCTGGAAACACCATATATTTT,CASRLPAGNTIYF